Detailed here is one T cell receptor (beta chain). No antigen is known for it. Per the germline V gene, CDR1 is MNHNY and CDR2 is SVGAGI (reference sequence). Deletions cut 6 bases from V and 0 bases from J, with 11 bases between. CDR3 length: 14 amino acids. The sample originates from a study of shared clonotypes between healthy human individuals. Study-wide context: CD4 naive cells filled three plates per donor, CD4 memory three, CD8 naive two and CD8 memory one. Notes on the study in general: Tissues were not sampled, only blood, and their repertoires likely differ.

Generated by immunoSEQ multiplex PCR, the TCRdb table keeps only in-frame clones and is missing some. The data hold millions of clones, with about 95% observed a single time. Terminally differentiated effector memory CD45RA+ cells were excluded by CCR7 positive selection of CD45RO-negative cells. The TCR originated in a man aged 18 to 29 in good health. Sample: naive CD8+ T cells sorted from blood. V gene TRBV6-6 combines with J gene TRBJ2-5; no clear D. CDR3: CASSSNKYQETQYF. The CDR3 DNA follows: TGTGCCAGCAGCTCAAACAAGTACCAAGAGACCCAGTACTTC.